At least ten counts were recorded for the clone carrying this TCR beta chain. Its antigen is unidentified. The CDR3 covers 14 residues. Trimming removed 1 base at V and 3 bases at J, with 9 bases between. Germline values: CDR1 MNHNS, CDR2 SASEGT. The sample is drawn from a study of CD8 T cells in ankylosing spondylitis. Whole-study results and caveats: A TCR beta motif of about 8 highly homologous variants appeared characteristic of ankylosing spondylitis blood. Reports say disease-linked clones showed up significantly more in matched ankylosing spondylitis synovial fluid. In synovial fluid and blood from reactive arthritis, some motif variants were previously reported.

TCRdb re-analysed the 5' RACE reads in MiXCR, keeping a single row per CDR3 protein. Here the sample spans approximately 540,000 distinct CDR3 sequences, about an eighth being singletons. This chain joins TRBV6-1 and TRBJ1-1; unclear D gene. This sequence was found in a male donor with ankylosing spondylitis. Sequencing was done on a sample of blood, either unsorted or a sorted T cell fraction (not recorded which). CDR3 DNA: TGTGCCAGCAGTGAAGGTATAGGCGACACTGAAGCTTTCTTT. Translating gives CASSEGIGDTEAFF.